These 30 T cell receptor beta chains came from one sample sequenced in a study of blood T cells in healthy people across ages. The authors ran a second PCR of 7 to 11 cycles using a sample-barcoded 5' primer and a J-beta primer mix. One entry per CDR3 protein, called by TCRdb with MiXCR from the 5' RACE reads. The sample comprises 850,000 to 1,000,000 distinct CDR3 sequences, around 54% of which are singletons, and 20% to 25% rests with the top ten. The sequencing input was blood. Receptors originate from an older woman in good health.

This clonotype showed up just a few times. This chain links TRBV13 with TRBJ2-3; D perhaps matches TRBD1 (5 bases). The CDR3 extends over 15 amino acids. V lost 2 bases and J lost 3, with 12 bases in between. CDR1 is PRHDT and CDR2 is FYEKMQ in the germline V gene (reference sequence). The CDR3 is CASSLWGGQTDTQYF. CDR3 DNA: TGTGCCAGCAGCTTATGGGGCGGCCAGACAGATACGCAGTATTTT.

This clonotype was seen only a few times. The chain uses TRBV10-3 and TRBJ2-5; 7 bases fit TRBD2. In germline, CDR1 is ENHRY, CDR2 SYGVKD. Unmatched junction bases numbered 0, after V lost 9 bases and J lost 5 bases. This CDR3 has 10 amino acids. CDR3 sequence: CAMGGETQYF. The CDR3 DNA reads as TGTGCCATGGGGGGGGAGACCCAGTACTTC.

The chain combines TRBV25-1 with TRBJ2-7; 10 nucleotides match TRBD1. With 2 bases clipped from V and 4 bases from J, the junction kept 5 bases outside the gene matches. Germline V lookup: CDR1 MGHDK, CDR2 SYGVNS. This CDR3 has 15 residues. The CDR3 nucleotides read TGTGCCAGCAGTGAACCGGGACAGGGGACTTACGAGCAGTACTTC. It is translated as CASSEPGQGTYEQYF.

The chain combines TRBV30 with TRBJ2-7; D could derive from TRBD1 or TRBD2 (5 bases each). The closer fit of TRBJ2-5 to the DNA end suggests the J call may be wrong. This CDR3 has 13 residues. The germline V gene has CDR1 GTSNPN and CDR2 SVGIG (reference sequence). The DNA of the CDR3 is TGTGCCCTGGTCCTGAGGGCTCAGGGGACCCAGTACTTC. This codes for CALVLRAQGTQYF.

A few counts support this clonotype. The J gene is TRBJ2-1, the V gene TRBV5-1; no firm D call. This CDR3 has 13 residues. Germline assignment: CDR1 SGHRS and CDR2 YFSETQ. V was shortened by 0 bases and J by 6 bases, with 7 bases between the two germline ends. CDR3 DNA: TGCGCCAGCAGCTTGGAGGCTTCCAATGAGCAGTTCTTC. This codes for CASSLEASNEQFF.

This chain's CDR3 is CASSLEWGLNQPQHF. The CDR3 DNA is TGTGCCAGCAGTTTAGAATGGGGGCTCAATCAGCCCCAGCATTTT. The J gene is TRBJ1-5, the V gene TRBV12-3 or TRBV12-4; TRBD1 is a possible D gene (6 bases). With 1 base removed from V and 3 bases from J, the gap between germline ends came to 10 bases. This CDR3 is built from 15 residues.

V usage is TRBV6-6 and J usage is TRBJ2-1; maybe TRBD2 (6 bases). Deletions cut 0 bases from V and 3 bases from J, with 9 bases between. Germline V gene sequence: CDR1 MNHNY, CDR2 SVGAGI (reference sequence). The CDR3 sequence is 15 residues long. The CDR3 region has the DNA TGTGCCAGCAGTTACTCAGGGAGGATCTACAATGAGCAGTTCTTC. Its translation is CASSYSGRIYNEQFF.

This chain links TRBV4-1 with TRBJ2-6, with D maybe TRBD2 (5 bases). V lost 4 bases, J lost 0 bases, and 16 bases lay in between. Germline V gene lookup returns CDR1 MGHRA and CDR2 YSYEKL. CDR3 length equals 18 residues. DNA of the CDR3: TGCGCCAGCAGCCTTGGAGGTTCTGGGAGCTCTGGGGCCAACGTCCTGACTTTC. Encoded protein: CASSLGGSGSSGANVLTF.

The chain recombines TRBV2 with TRBJ2-7, with 9 bases fitting TRBD1. Gene TRBJ2-5 matches the end of the DNA better, so the J call may be wrong. The CDR3 length is 14 residues. Germline V CDR1 and CDR2: SNHLY, FYNNEI. CDR3: CASVEQGAAETQYF. The CDR3 DNA reads as TGTGCCAGCGTCGAACAGGGGGCGGCGGAGACCCAGTACTTC.

There are a few counts of this clonotype. The genes are TRBV29-1 and TRBJ2-5, with a tentative D call TRBD2 (5 bases). V shed 0 bases and J shed 7 bases, with 12 bases lying between them. The CDR3 is 13 amino acids. CDR1 is SQVTM and CDR2 is ANQGSEA in the germline V gene. CDR3 protein: CSVEEPMAGTQYF. In DNA form, the CDR3 reads TGCAGCGTTGAAGAACCGATGGCGGGGACCCAGTACTTC. Together with reference TRBV29-1 and TRBJ2-5, the CDR3 gives the full variable domain: SAVISQKPSRDICQRGTSLTIQCQVDSQVTMMFWYRQQPGQSLTLIATANQGSEATYESGFVIDKFPISRPNLTFSTLTVSNMSPEDSSIYLCSVEEPMAGTQYFGPGTRLLVL.

Remarks on this clonotype: At one end, the junction sequence differs from germline, possibly due to a read error. This rearrangement joins TRBV4-2 to TRBJ2-1; 7 bases match TRBD1. The V gene's germline CDR1 is LGHNA and CDR2 YNFKEQ. The length of the CDR3 is 19 residues. CDR3 sequence reads: CASSQVESFRDRPYNERFF. The DNA for the CDR3 is TGTGCCAGCAGCCAAGTTGAATCGTTTCGGGACAGACCATACAATGAGCGGTTCTTC.

The chain joins TRBV30 to TRBJ1-5; TRBD1 matches at 7 bases. Trimming cost V 2 bases and J 7 bases; bases outside gene matches: 8. This CDR3 has 14 residues. CDR1 and CDR2 (germline): GTSNPN, SVGIG (reference sequence). The CDR3 protein is CAWSSNRRGQPQHF. The CDR3 bases are TGTGCCTGGAGTTCAAATCGCAGGGGGCAGCCCCAGCATTTT. Full variable domain (missing parts from reference TRBV30 and TRBJ1-5): SQTIHQWPATLVQPVGSPLSLECTVEGTSNPNLYWYRQAAGRGLQLLFYSVGIGQISSEVPQNLSASRPQDRQFILSSKKLLLSDSGFYLCAWSSNRRGQPQHFGDGTRLSIL.

The chain joins TRBV5-1 to TRBJ2-7; no clear D gene. Germline V gene sequence: CDR1 SGHRS, CDR2 YFSETQ. CDR3 length: 13 residues. V was trimmed by 2 bases and J by 7 bases, leaving 13 bases between them. CDR3 protein: CASSFNTYNEQYF. DNA for the CDR3: TGCGCCAGCAGCTTTAATACCTACAATGAGCAGTACTTC. The full variable domain, in which reference TRBV5-1 and TRBJ2-7 provide the parts outside the CDR3, is KAGVTQTPRYLIKTRGQQVTLSCSPISGHRSVSWYQQTPGQGLQFLFEYFSETQRNKGNFPGRFSGRQFSNSRSEMNVSTLELGDSALYLCASSFNTYNEQYFGPGTRLTVT.

The chain employs TRBV30 and TRBJ1-1; D remains ambiguous. V lost 2 bases and J 9 bases, leaving 7 bases between the germline ends. Germline CDR1 and CDR2: GTSNPN and SVGIG (reference sequence). This CDR3 comprises 10 residues. The CDR3 sequence: CAWSSPKAFF. CDR3 nucleotides: TGTGCCTGGAGTTCCCCCAAAGCTTTCTTT.

This clonotype appeared a few times. The V call is TRBV4-1, the J call TRBJ2-2, with 8 bases that match TRBD1. The CDR3 is 14 amino acids. Germline values: CDR1 MGHRA, CDR2 YSYEKL. Losses at the gene ends were 3 bases for V and 5 bases for J; bases not matched to a gene: 2. CDR3 DNA: TGCGCCAGCAGCCAGACAGGGGCGACCGGGGAGCTGTTTTTT. Translating gives CASSQTGATGELFF.

This chain links TRBV19 with TRBJ2-7, with D possibly TRBD1 on 5 matching bases. The V end lost 5 bases, the J end lost 2 bases, and 13 bases lay between the germline ends. CDR3 length equals 14 residues. CDR1 is LNHDA and CDR2 is SQIVND in the germline V gene (reference sequence). CDR3: CASSGARSTYEQYF. In nucleotides, the CDR3 is TGTGCCAGTAGTGGGGCAAGATCGACCTACGAGCAGTACTTC. The full variable domain, in which reference TRBV19 and TRBJ2-7 provide the parts outside the CDR3, is DGGITQSPKYLFRKEGQNVTLSCEQNLNHDAMYWYRQDPGQGLRLIYYSQIVNDFQKGDIAEGYSVSREKKESFPLTVTSAQKNPTAFYLCASSGARSTYEQYFGPGTRLTVT.

The sample holds a few counts of this clonotype. This rearrangement joins TRBV27 to TRBJ2-2; 7 nucleotides align to TRBD1. Germline CDR1 MNHEY, CDR2 SMNVEV (reference sequence). The V gene end was trimmed by 3 bases and the J gene end by 2 bases; junction bases not matched to a gene: 6. The CDR3 has 16 residues. The CDR3 region has the DNA TGTGCCAGCAGTTTCACAGGGGTCGTCAACACCGGGGAGCTGTTTTTT. This encodes CASSFTGVVNTGELFF.

The chain carries TRBV7-9 and TRBJ2-5, with TRBD2 identical over 12 bases. Germline lookup yields CDR1 SEHNR and CDR2 FQNEAQ (reference sequence). V was pared by 4 bases and J by 11 bases, with 11 bases of the junction left unmatched. The CDR3 loop spans 15 amino acids. The CDR3 coding sequence is TGTGCCAGCAGCTCCCGACTAGCGGGAGTTTATGAGCAGTACTTC. Translated: CASSSRLAGVYEQYF.

The rearrangement links TRBV6-5 to TRBJ2-5; the D is unclear. This CDR3 is built from 15 residues. Germline CDR1 reads MNHEY; CDR2 reads SVGAGI. Trimming removed 2 bases at V and 11 bases at J, with 21 bases between. The CDR3 coding sequence is TGTGCCAGCAGTTACCTTGGTGGAGCTGGATACAAGCAGTACTTC. It encodes CASSYLGGAGYKQYF.

The chain employs TRBV7-9 and TRBJ1-1; weak D call: TRBD1 (5 bases). CDR3 length equals 13 residues. Looked up from germline, CDR1 is SEHNR and CDR2 is FQNEAQ (reference sequence). Trimming removed 6 bases from V and 10 bases from J, with 18 bases in between. CDR3: CASSPSGRVGAFF. CDR3 DNA sequence: TGTGCCAGCAGTCCTTCAGGGAGAGTAGGAGCTTTCTTT.

The CDR3 reads CASSDNGRFNEQFF. The DNA for the CDR3 is TGTGCCAGCAGCGACAACGGGAGGTTCAATGAGCAGTTCTTC. This chain connects TRBV9 to TRBJ2-1; TRBD2 matches at 7 bases. The ends lost 3 bases at V and 6 bases at J; junction bases unmatched: 6. Germline CDR1 is SGDLS and CDR2 is YYNGEE. CDR3 size: 14 residues. The complete variable domain, with remaining parts taken from reference TRBV9 and TRBJ2-1, reads DSGVTQTPKHLITATGQRVTLRCSPRSGDLSVYWYQQSLDQGLQFLIQYYNGEERAKGNILERFSAQQFPDLHSELNLSSLELGDSALYFCASSDNGRFNEQFFGPGTRLTVL.

The gene calls are TRBV4-1 and TRBJ2-2; D gene unclear. The V gene lost 1 base and the J gene lost 4 bases, with 10 bases spanning the gap. The CDR3 spans 15 residues. Germline V gives CDR1 MGHRA, CDR2 YSYEKL. This CDR3 is CASSQGPSGTGELFF. As DNA, the CDR3 is TGCGCCAGCAGCCAAGGCCCGTCGGGCACCGGGGAGCTGTTTTTT.

The chain links TRBV3-1 to TRBJ2-2; D not certain. V was clipped by 0 bases and J by 7 bases, with 6 bases between them. This CDR3 is built from 13 residues. Germline CDR1 reads LGHDT; CDR2 reads YNNKEL (reference sequence). CDR3 sequence reads: CASSQDHGGELFF. In nucleotides, the CDR3 is TGTGCCAGCAGCCAAGATCATGGCGGGGAGCTGTTTTTT. Full variable domain (rest looked up from reference TRBV3-1 and TRBJ2-2): DTAVSQTPKYLVTQMGNDKSIKCEQNLGHDTMYWYKQDSKKFLKIMFSYNNKELIINETVPNRFSPKSPDKAHLNLHINSLELGDSAVYFCASSQDHGGELFFGEGSRLTVL.

The chain employs TRBV7-6 and TRBJ1-1, with D possibly being TRBD1 (6 bases). V dropped 2 bases and J dropped 2 bases, with 18 bases sitting between them. The CDR3 has 17 residues. The germline CDR1 and CDR2 sequences are SGHVS and FNYEAQ. DNA of the CDR3: TGTGCCAGCAGCTTAAACCGGGGGGGGGCTGGTAACACTGAAGCTTTCTTT. Encoded protein: CASSLNRGGAGNTEAFF.

Only one count was recorded for this clonotype. This sequence joins TRBV19 and TRBJ2-6; possibly TRBD2 for D (6 bases). The CDR3 covers 15 residues. Trimming removed 6 bases at V and 4 bases at J, with 13 bases between. Germline CDR1 is LNHDA and CDR2 is SQIVND (reference sequence). In DNA form, the CDR3 reads TGTGCCAGTAGATCCGGAGGGCTAGGGGCCAACGTCCTGACTTTC. Its translation: CASRSGGLGANVLTF.

The genes are TRBV6-2 or TRBV6-3 and TRBJ2-5, with unresolved D. The CDR3 sequence is 11 residues long. Trimming took off 0 bases at V and 6 bases at J, with 2 bases between the two ends. Germline V gene lookup returns CDR1 MNHEY and CDR2 SVGEGT. The chain's CDR3 is CASSYSQTQYF. Written as DNA, the CDR3 is TGTGCCAGCAGTTACTCCCAGACCCAGTACTTC.

The genes are TRBV20-1 and TRBJ1-5; no firm D call. The V and J ends lost 3 bases and 4 bases respectively, with 7 bases between them. The CDR3 has 12 amino acids. Germline V gene sequence: CDR1 DFQATT, CDR2 SNEGSKA (reference sequence). CDR3 loop: CSARLPNQPQHF. The CDR3, as DNA: TGCAGTGCTAGGCTTCCAAATCAGCCCCAGCATTTT.

The chain recombines TRBV29-1 with TRBJ1-1, with a tentative D call TRBD1 (6 bases). V was pared by 6 bases and J by 1 base, with 12 bases between. Germline CDR1 is SQVTM and CDR2 is ANQGSEA. CDR3 length: 13 residues. This CDR3 is CSVKQTGNTEAFF. In nucleotides, the CDR3 is TGCAGCGTAAAACAGACAGGGAACACTGAAGCTTTCTTT.

This clonotype was counted once. V usage is TRBV28 and J usage is TRBJ2-3, with TRBD2 as a possible D gene (6 bases). CDR3 size: 15 residues. Germline V gene lookup returns CDR1 MDHEN and CDR2 SYDVKM. V was shortened by 5 bases and J by 8 bases, with 20 bases between the two germline ends. The CDR3 spells CASSTSGRFLGTQYF. DNA of the CDR3: TGTGCCAGCAGTACCAGCGGGCGCTTCCTTGGTACGCAGTATTTT.

The chain has TRBV7-9 and TRBJ2-3; perhaps TRBD2 as D (7 bases). This CDR3 comprises 16 residues. CDR1 is SEHNR and CDR2 is FQNEAQ in the germline V gene (reference sequence). Trimming left V 4 bases short and J 6 bases short, with 20 bases between. CDR3: CASSWGGEEDFDTQYF. CDR3 coding DNA: TGTGCCAGCAGCTGGGGGGGCGAAGAAGACTTCGATACGCAGTATTTT.